This TCR beta chain was profiled in a study of blood T cell repertoires in COVID-19. V was clipped by 4 bases and J by 5 bases; unmatched bases: 3. The germline gives CDR1 SGHRS, CDR2 YFSETQ. This CDR3 spans 14 amino acids. This clone appeared once. This table comes from immunoSEQ multiplex PCR, and its TCRdb copy is limited to in-frame clones, with some not included. The table lists 200,000 to 250,000 clones, roughly four fifths of them singletons. This receptor was identified in a woman in her fifties or sixties with acute or convalescent COVID-19. This chain links TRBV5-1 with TRBJ2-4; 10 bases are shared with TRBD1. Sequencing used peripheral blood. CDR3 in DNA: TGCGCCAGCAGCCGGGACAGGGGCCAAAACATTCAGTACTTC. Its translation: CASSRDRGQNIQYF.